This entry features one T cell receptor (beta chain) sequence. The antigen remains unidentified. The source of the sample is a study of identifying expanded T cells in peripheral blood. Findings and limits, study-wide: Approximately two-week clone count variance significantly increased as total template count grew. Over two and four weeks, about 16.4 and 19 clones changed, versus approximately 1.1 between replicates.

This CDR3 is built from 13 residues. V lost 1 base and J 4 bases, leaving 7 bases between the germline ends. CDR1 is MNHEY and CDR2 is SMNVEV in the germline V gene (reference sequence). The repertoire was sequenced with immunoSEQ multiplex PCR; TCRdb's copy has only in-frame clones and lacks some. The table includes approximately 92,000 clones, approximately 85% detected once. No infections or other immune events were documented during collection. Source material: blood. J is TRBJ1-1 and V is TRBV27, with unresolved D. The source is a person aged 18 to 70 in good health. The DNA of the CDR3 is TGTGCCAGCAGTTTATTTGTGGGCACTGAAGCTTTCTTT. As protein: CASSLFVGTEAFF.